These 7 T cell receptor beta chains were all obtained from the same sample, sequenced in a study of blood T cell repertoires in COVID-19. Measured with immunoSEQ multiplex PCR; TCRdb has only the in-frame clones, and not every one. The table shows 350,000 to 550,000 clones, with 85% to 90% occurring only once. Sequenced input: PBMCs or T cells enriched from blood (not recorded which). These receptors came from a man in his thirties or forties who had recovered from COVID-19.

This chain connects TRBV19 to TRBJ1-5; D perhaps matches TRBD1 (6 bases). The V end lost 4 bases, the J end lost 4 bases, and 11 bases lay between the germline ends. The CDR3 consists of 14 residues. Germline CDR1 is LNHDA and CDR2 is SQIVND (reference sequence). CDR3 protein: CASSTSGVNQPQHF. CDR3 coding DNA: TGTGCCAGTAGTACATCAGGGGTTAATCAGCCCCAGCATTTT. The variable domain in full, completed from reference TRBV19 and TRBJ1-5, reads DGGITQSPKYLFRKEGQNVTLSCEQNLNHDAMYWYRQDPGQGLRLIYYSQIVNDFQKGDIAEGYSVSREKKESFPLTVTSAQKNPTAFYLCASSTSGVNQPQHFGDGTRLSIL.

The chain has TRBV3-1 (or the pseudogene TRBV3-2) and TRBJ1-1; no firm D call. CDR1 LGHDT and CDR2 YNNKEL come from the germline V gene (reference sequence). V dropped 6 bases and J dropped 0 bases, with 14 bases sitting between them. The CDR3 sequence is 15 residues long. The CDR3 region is CASSLVQALNTEAFF. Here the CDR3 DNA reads TGTGCCAGCAGTCTTGTTCAGGCCTTGAACACTGAAGCTTTCTTT.

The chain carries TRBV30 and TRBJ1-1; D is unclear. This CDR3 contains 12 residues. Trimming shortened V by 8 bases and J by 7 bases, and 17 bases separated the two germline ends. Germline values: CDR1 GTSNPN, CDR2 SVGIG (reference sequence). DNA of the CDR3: TGTGCCGGCAAAACCTCCGCTTTTGAAGCTTTCTTT. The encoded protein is CAGKTSAFEAFF. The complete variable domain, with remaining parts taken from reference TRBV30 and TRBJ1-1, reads SQTIHQWPATLVQPVGSPLSLECTVEGTSNPNLYWYRQAAGRGLQLLFYSVGIGQISSEVPQNLSASRPQDRQFILSSKKLLLSDSGFYLCAGKTSAFEAFFGQGTRLTVV.

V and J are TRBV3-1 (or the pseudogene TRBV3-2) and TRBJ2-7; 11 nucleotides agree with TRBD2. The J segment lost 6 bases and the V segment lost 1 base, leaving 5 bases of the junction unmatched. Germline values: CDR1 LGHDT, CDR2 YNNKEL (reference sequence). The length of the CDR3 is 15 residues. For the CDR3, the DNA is TGTGCCAGCAGCCAAGTACTAGCGGGAGAGGGCGAGCAGTACTTC. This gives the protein CASSQVLAGEGEQYF.

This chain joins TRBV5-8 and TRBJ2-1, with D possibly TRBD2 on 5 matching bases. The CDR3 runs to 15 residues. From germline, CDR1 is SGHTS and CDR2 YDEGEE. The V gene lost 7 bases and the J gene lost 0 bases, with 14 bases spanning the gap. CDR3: CASGLSGSSYNEQFF. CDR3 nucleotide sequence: TGTGCCAGCGGCCTTTCGGGGAGCTCCTACAATGAGCAGTTCTTC.

This chain's CDR3 is CATDRVPGTEAFF. CDR3 coding DNA: TGTGCCACCGACAGGGTGCCAGGCACTGAAGCTTTCTTT. The V and J genes are TRBV7-2 and TRBJ1-1; 7 bases are a match to TRBD1. The V gene's germline CDR1 is SGHTA and CDR2 FQGNSA. The CDR3 is 13 residues long. V lost 10 bases, J lost 4 bases, and 9 bases stayed unmatched.

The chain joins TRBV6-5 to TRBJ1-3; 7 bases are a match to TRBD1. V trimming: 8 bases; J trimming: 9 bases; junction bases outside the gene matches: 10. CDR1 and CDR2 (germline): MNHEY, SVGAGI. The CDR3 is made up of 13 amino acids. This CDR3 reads CASGTHTGVTIYF. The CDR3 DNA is TGTGCCAGCGGAACTCATACAGGGGTCACCATATATTTT.